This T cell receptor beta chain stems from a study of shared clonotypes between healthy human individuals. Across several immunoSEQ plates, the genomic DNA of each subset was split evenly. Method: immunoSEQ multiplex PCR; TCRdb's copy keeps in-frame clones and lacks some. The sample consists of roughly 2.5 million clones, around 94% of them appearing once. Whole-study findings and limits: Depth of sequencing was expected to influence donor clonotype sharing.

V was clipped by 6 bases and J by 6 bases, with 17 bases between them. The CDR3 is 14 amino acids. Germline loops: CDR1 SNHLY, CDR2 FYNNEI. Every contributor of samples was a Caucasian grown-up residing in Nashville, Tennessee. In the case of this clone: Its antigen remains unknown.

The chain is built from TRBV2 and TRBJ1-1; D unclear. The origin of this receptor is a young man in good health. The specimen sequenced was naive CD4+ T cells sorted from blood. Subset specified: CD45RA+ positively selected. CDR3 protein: CASSLIVLRSEAFF. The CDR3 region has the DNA TGTGCCAGCAGCCTCATCGTACTCCGCTCTGAAGCTTTCTTT.